This T cell receptor beta chain was recovered during a study of blood T cells in healthy people across ages (dated by TCRdb to the mid-2010s). As for the study more broadly: In model experiments, roughly one uniquely barcoded TCR beta cDNA molecule per two T cells was captured by template switching. Using deep sequencing normalized with unique cDNA molecular identifiers, the study measured how TCR beta repertoire diversity changes with age. The donors were split into four age groups: young (average around 15 years), middle-aged (over 35), aged (about 62) and long-lived (roughly 77). Donors of different ages were randomly distributed across sequencing lanes to avoid experimental bias. Using the same blood draw, the study looked at two additional independent replicas of 1 million unique cDNA reads for two donors, one aged 18 to 30 and the other aged 80 or older. The paper's findings and limits, for the study overall: Estimates of total diversity based on one million sequenced T cells were regarded as lower bounds and as underestimates. Compared with the aged group, more naive CD4+ T cells, fewer expanded clones and increased TCR diversity were shown by the long-lived group, suggesting age selection. Because donor CMV infection status was unknown, age-related changes in expanded clonotypes were potentially confounded. Observed TCR beta diversity per million T cells fell roughly linearly with age, and a significant reduction was already apparent by age about 36. There was a strong correlation between observed TCR beta diversity and the percentage of naive T cells measured by flow cytometry. Since profiling was done on bulk unsorted PBMCs, naive and antigen-experienced compartments could not be conclusively compared.

The library relied on 5' RACE. TCRdb shows the sequencer as Illumina HiSeq 2500. A second PCR of roughly 7 to 11 cycles was performed with a sample-barcoded 5' primer and a J-beta primer mix. A template-switch 5' adaptor carrying 12 random nucleotides introduced a unique molecular identifier onto each TCR beta cDNA molecule. Each sample yielded at least 3 million CDR3-containing paired-end reads. The Mint cDNA synthesis kit, primed by a TRBC-specific oligonucleotide, was used to synthesize first-strand cDNA from all RNA. Following uracil-DNA glycosylase treatment, a first 18-cycle PCR with universal primers M1SS and BC2_uni_R was performed on all cDNA. Per the original workflow: For normalization, 1 million high-quality reads were randomly selected from each sample, with every read carrying a distinct molecular identifier. Instead of being binned into consensus sequences, reads with shared molecular identifiers were discarded. MiTCR, with a Q25 quality threshold and the strictest error-elimination algorithm, was used for CDR3 identification, clonotype clustering and error correction. A nonparametric unseen species model with Euler transformation was used to estimate a lower bound on total TCR beta diversity. The public sequencing data were trimmed at Q25 with fastp and processed into clonotypes with MiXCR by TCRdb, which kept only in-frame beta chains. Rows with a matching CDR3 protein are joined into one entry that keeps the most common DNA and genes. TCRdb, not the authors, supplied the V and J calls. This sample has about 1,500,000 distinct CDR3 sequences in its table, and over 25% of those were observed once. The ten largest clones represent 7.7% of the sample.

Regarding this clonotype: There is no known antigen for this receptor. Nothing much larger sits one base from this clone, and base qualities are not available.

The donors were around 39 Caucasian individuals from Russia, aged roughly 6 to 90 years, who were systemically healthy. Each donor gave 9.5 to 10 milliliters of peripheral blood, drawn into EDTA-treated Vacutainer tubes. Ficoll-Paque density-gradient centrifugation was used to isolate PBMCs, with at least 7 million per sample. Total RNA, at least 6 micrograms per sample, was extracted from PBMCs with Trizol reagent. For every donor, flow cytometry on a PBMC aliquot measured the percentage of naive CD45RAhigh/CD27high T cells. Spanning cysteine to phenylalanine, the CDR3 consists of 14 amino acids. CDR3 DNA is the only sequence kept; it has 42 bases, read in frame from the first base. V is pruned by 5 bases and J by 4 bases, leaving 7 bases of the junction without a gene match. CDR1 and CDR2, per the germline V gene, are MDHEN and SYDVKM.

The rearranged chain carries TRBV28 and TRBJ2-5; 7 central nucleotides agree with TRBD1. The clonotype comes from a woman in her twenties or thirties in good health. Sample: blood. The DNA sequence reads TGTGCCAGCAGTCCGGGACAGTACCTAGAGACCCAGTACTTC. Its translation is CASSPGQYLETQYF.